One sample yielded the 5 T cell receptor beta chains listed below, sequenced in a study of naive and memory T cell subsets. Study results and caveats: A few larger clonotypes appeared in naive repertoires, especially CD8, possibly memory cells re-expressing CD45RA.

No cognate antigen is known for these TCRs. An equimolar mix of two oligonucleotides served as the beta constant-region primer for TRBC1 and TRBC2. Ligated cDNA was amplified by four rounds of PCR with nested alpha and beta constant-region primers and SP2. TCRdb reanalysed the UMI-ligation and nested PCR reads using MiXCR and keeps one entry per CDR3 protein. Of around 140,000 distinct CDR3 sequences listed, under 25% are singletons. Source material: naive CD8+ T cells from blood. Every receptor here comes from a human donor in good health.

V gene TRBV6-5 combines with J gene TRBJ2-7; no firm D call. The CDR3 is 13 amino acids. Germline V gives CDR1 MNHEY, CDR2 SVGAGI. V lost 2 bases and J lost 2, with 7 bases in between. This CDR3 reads CASSYTGTYEQYF. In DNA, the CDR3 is TGTGCCAGCAGTTACACCGGAACCTACGAGCAGTACTTC.

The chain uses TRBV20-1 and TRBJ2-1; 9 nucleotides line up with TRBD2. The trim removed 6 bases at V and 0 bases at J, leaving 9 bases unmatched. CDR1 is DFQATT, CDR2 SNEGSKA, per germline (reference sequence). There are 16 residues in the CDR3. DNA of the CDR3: TGCAGTGCCCCGGGACTAGCATCTAGCTCCTACAATGAGCAGTTCTTC. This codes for CSAPGLASSSYNEQFF.

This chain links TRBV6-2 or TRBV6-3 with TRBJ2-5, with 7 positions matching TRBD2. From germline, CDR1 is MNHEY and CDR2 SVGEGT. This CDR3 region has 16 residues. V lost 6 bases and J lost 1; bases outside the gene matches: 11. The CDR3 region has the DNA TGTGCCAGCAGCGAAGCAGCGGGAAGGGCCCAAGAGACCCAGTACTTC. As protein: CASSEAAGRAQETQYF.

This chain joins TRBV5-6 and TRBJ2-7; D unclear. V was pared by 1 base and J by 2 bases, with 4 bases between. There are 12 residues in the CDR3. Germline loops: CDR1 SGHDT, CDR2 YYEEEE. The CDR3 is CASSLLAYEQYF. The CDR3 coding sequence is TGTGCCAGCAGCTTGTTGGCCTACGAGCAGTACTTC.

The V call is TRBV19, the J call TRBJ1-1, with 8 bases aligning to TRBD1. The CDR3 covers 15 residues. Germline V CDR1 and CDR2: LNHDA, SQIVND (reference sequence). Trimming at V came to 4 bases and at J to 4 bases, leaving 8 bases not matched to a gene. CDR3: CASSTYDRGSTEAFF. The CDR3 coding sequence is TGTGCCAGTAGTACCTATGACAGGGGAAGCACTGAAGCTTTCTTT.